The 21 T cell receptor beta chains below were found in one sample sequenced in a study of a mutant IDH1 vaccine in newly diagnosed glioma. These TCRs are of unknown antigen specificity. This sample's time point: week 35, safety follow-up. The content of each vaccine dose was 300 ug of mutant IDH1 20-mer peptide, and topical imiquimod accompanied it. Libraries were prepared by immunoSEQ multiplex PCR; TCRdb keeps only in-frame clonotypes and omits some of them. The sample shows tens of thousands of clones, around four fifths of them seen only once. The sequenced sample was PBMCs, obtained from a glioma patient whose treatment included an IDH1 peptide vaccine. The source of these receptors is a young man with glioma.

This chain joins TRBV9 and TRBJ2-2; TRBD1 agrees at 12 bases. Trimming removed 6 bases from V and 7 bases from J; junction bases left unmatched: 7. The CDR3 is 15 amino acids. CDR1 SGDLS and CDR2 YYNGEE come from the germline V gene. The chain's CDR3 is CASKPGQGAIGELFF. The CDR3 DNA reads TGTGCCAGCAAACCGGGACAGGGGGCGATCGGGGAGCTGTTTTTT.

The V gene is TRBV6-6, the J gene TRBJ1-2; TRBD1 might be the D (6 bases). The CDR3 loop spans 15 amino acids. The V end lost 6 bases, the J end lost 2 bases, and 16 bases lay between the germline ends. Germline loops: CDR1 MNHNY, CDR2 SVGAGI (reference sequence). The CDR3, as DNA: TGTGCCAGCAGCAAGGTAGACAGGCGCAACTATGGCTACACCTTC. Translating it yields CASSKVDRRNYGYTF.

V gene TRBV7-2 combines with J gene TRBJ2-7; D is possibly TRBD1 (5 bases). The ends were cut back, 4 bases at V and 0 bases at J, with 7 bases in the middle. The germline V gene has CDR1 SGHTA and CDR2 FQGNSA. The CDR3 length is 13 residues. The CDR3 protein is CASSSRVSYEQYF. The CDR3 DNA reads as TGTGCCAGCAGCTCCAGGGTCTCCTACGAGCAGTACTTC.

This chain joins TRBV10-3 and TRBJ2-7; possible D gene TRBD1, 6 bases. Germline V gives CDR1 ENHRY, CDR2 SYGVKD. The CDR3 runs to 16 residues. Trimming removed 3 bases from V and 2 bases from J, with 17 bases in between. The CDR3 bases are TGTGCCATCAGTGATTTTATGGGGGCCCGGCCCTACGAGCAGTACTTC. Encoded protein: CAISDFMGARPYEQYF.

This chain uses TRBV19 with TRBJ1-5, with D maybe TRBD1 (6 bases). CDR1 is LNHDA, CDR2 SQIVND, per germline (reference sequence). V was pared by 4 bases and J by 5 bases, with 15 bases between. The length of the CDR3 is 15 residues. The CDR3 coding sequence is TGTGCCAGTAGTAATGGACAGCCCCTTTATCAGCCCCAGCATTTT. Translated: CASSNGQPLYQPQHF. The whole variable domain, filled in from reference TRBV19 and TRBJ1-5, reads DGGITQSPKYLFRKEGQNVTLSCEQNLNHDAMYWYRQDPGQGLRLIYYSQIVNDFQKGDIAEGYSVSREKKESFPLTVTSAQKNPTAFYLCASSNGQPLYQPQHFGDGTRLSIL.

The gene calls are TRBV13 and TRBJ2-3; 11 bases line up with TRBD2. Trimming at V came to 3 bases and at J to 3 bases, leaving 11 bases not matched to a gene. Germline CDR1 reads PRHDT; CDR2 reads FYEKMQ (reference sequence). CDR3 length: 18 residues. The CDR3 DNA sequence: TGTGCCAGCAGCTTCGTTAGCGGGGGGGTATTGGGAACAGATACGCAGTATTTT. It is translated as CASSFVSGGVLGTDTQYF. Using reference TRBV13 and TRBJ2-3 for the parts outside the CDR3, the full variable domain is AAGVIQSPRHLIKEKRETATLKCYPIPRHDTVYWYQQGPGQDPQFLISFYEKMQSDKGSIPDRFSAQQFSDYHSELNMSSLELGDSALYFCASSFVSGGVLGTDTQYFGPGTRLTVL.

As regards this clone: The junction and the germline gene differ at one end; a read error may be behind it. V and J are TRBV6-1 and TRBJ1-6, with D unclear. This CDR3 comprises 15 residues. CDR1 MNHNS and CDR2 SASEGT come from the germline V gene. The CDR3: CASREGFLRNSPLHF. The CDR3 bases are TGTGCCAGCAGGGAAGGGTTCCTGAGGAATTCACCCCTCCACTTT.

This chain uses TRBV5-6 with TRBJ2-3, with no clear D. Per the germline V gene, CDR1 is SGHDT and CDR2 is YYEEEE. The ends were cut back, 3 bases at V and 0 bases at J, with 8 bases in the middle. The CDR3 runs to 14 residues. The CDR3 region is CASSYSGSTDTQYF. CDR3 DNA sequence: TGTGCCAGCAGCTATAGTGGGAGCACAGATACGCAGTATTTT.

V is TRBV2 and J is TRBJ1-5; D not resolved. The V gene's germline CDR1 is SNHLY and CDR2 FYNNEI. The CDR3 totals 13 residues. V gave up 10 bases and J gave up 6 bases, with 16 bases separating them. CDR3 in DNA: TGTGCCACCTCGGACGCCCTGGGTCAGCCCCAGCATTTT. Amino acid sequence: CATSDALGQPQHF.

V usage is TRBV10-3 and J usage is TRBJ2-7, with D perhaps TRBD1 or TRBD2 (5 bases each). CDR1 is ENHRY and CDR2 is SYGVKD in the germline V gene. V was cut by 3 bases and J by 5 bases, with 23 bases left in between. The CDR3 is made up of 17 amino acids. The CDR3 DNA is TGTGCCATCAGTGACCCCGGGACGGACCTGGGTCCAAACGAGCAGTACTTC. It specifies CAISDPGTDLGPNEQYF.

The chain employs TRBV14 and TRBJ2-6; TRBD1 aligns across 8 bases. With 3 bases clipped from V and 4 bases from J, the junction kept 11 bases outside the gene matches. Germline V gene lookup returns CDR1 SGHDN and CDR2 FVKESK. This CDR3 is 18 amino acids long. The CDR3 DNA reads TGTGCCAGCAGCCAGAGGGGCAGGGGGCTAATGGGGGCCAACGTCCTGACTTTC. Protein product: CASSQRGRGLMGANVLTF.

The count of this clone is one. The gene calls are TRBV13 and TRBJ1-5, with 9 bases aligning to TRBD1. The germline V gene encodes CDR1 PRHDT and CDR2 FYEKMQ (reference sequence). The CDR3 spans 14 residues. Trimming at V came to 3 bases and at J to 4 bases, leaving 1 base not matched to a gene. CDR3 nucleotides: TGTGCCAGCAGCTTCGGACAGGGGAATCAGCCCCAGCATTTT. Translation gives CASSFGQGNQPQHF.

The genes are TRBV5-1 and TRBJ2-1; possibly TRBD1 for D (5 bases). Germline V gives CDR1 SGHRS, CDR2 YFSETQ. V lost 2 bases, J lost 3 bases, and 18 bases lay in between. The CDR3 totals 17 residues. The CDR3 here is CASSFLGVTGIYNEQFF. CDR3 DNA sequence: TGCGCCAGCAGCTTCCTAGGGGTCACCGGAATCTACAATGAGCAGTTCTTC.

The chain links TRBV10-3 to TRBJ1-6; TRBD1 might be the D (6 bases). Germline CDR1 reads ENHRY; CDR2 reads SYGVKD. The CDR3 runs 18 residues. The V gene lost 3 bases and the J gene lost 7 bases, with 22 bases spanning the gap. The CDR3 DNA follows: TGTGCCATCAGTGATTTATTCGGGGGGCGCTTTGAGAATTCACCCCTCCACTTT. This gives the protein CAISDLFGGRFENSPLHF.

The V call is TRBV5-1, the J call TRBJ1-5; 9 bases align to TRBD1. CDR1 SGHRS and CDR2 YFSETQ come from the germline V gene. The CDR3 covers 17 residues. The junction had 5 bases not matched to a gene; V was cut back by 0 bases and J by 1 base. The CDR3 loop reads CASSLGDRDGSNQPQHF. The CDR3 nucleotides are TGCGCCAGCAGCTTGGGGGACAGGGACGGGAGCAATCAGCCCCAGCATTTT.

This clone was counted once. The CDR3 region has the DNA TGTGCCAGCAGTTTATGGGGGACAGGGATGAGCAATCAGCCCCAGCATTTT. Translation: CASSLWGTGMSNQPQHF. This rearrangement joins TRBV28 to TRBJ1-5; the match to TRBD1 covers 9 bases. Losses at the gene ends were 0 bases for V and 1 base for J; bases not matched to a gene: 4. CDR1 and CDR2 from the germline V gene are MDHEN and SYDVKM. CDR3 length: 17 residues.

The chain combines TRBV13 with TRBJ2-1, with a tentative D call TRBD1 (6 bases). This CDR3 is 14 amino acids long. Germline V gene data show CDR1 as PRHDT and CDR2 as FYEKMQ (reference sequence). Trimming pared 0 bases from V and 7 bases from J, leaving 10 bases between. The CDR3 coding sequence is TGTGCCAGCAGCTTAGGGGGGGCAAAAAATGAGCAGTTCTTC. It is translated as CASSLGGAKNEQFF.

The genes are TRBV27 and TRBJ1-1, with no clear D. Germline V gene sequence: CDR1 MNHEY, CDR2 SMNVEV (reference sequence). V was pared by 6 bases and J by 11 bases, with 13 bases between. The CDR3 consists of 11 residues. CDR3 nucleotides: TGTGCCAGCAGGGAAGGGCGTTGGGCTTTCTTT. It codes for CASREGRWAFF.

The gene calls are TRBV5-1 and TRBJ2-2; D could derive from TRBD1 or TRBD2 (6 bases each). V was cut by 0 bases and J by 6 bases, with 12 bases left in between. The germline gives CDR1 SGHRS, CDR2 YFSETQ. The length of the CDR3 is 15 residues. CDR3 nucleotides: TGCGCCAGCAGCTTGGCGGGGGCGCTTTCCGGGGAGCTGTTTTTT. This sequence encodes CASSLAGALSGELFF.

The rearrangement links TRBV7-9 to TRBJ2-7, with D possibly matching TRBD1 (5 bases). V lost 0 bases, J lost 7 bases, and 13 bases lay in between. CDR1 and CDR2 (germline): SEHNR, FQNEAQ (reference sequence). The CDR3 covers 14 residues. CDR3 sequence (DNA): TGTGCCAGCAGCTTAGCGCTGGCAGGGTTAGAGCAGTACTTC. Translated: CASSLALAGLEQYF.

The sample holds a few counts of this clone. CDR3 bases: TGTGCCAGCAGTGAAGCCCAGGGATTTACCGGGGAGCTGTTTTTT. This gives the protein CASSEAQGFTGELFF. This rearrangement joins TRBV6-1 to TRBJ2-2; possibly TRBD1 for D (5 bases). Per germline, CDR1 MNHNS and CDR2 SASEGT. V was shortened by 0 bases and J by 5 bases, with 10 bases between the two germline ends. This CDR3 is built from 15 residues.